This T cell receptor beta chain emerged from a study of T cells expressing NK-cell markers (dated by TCRdb to 2020 to 2022). Context from the whole study: About 8 donors provided sorted CD3+CD56+NKG2C+, CD3+CD56+NKG2C- and CD3+CD56-NKG2C+ T-cell subsets, whose TCR beta-chain repertoires were profiled. Of the eight sequenced donors, seven were found to be HCMV-seropositive and one was found to be HCMV-seronegative. The study sequenced eight donors, all healthy volunteers chosen at random: three men and five women. Sequencing of the libraries produced 2 x 150 bp reads on Illumina HiSeq 2000/2500, MiSeq or NextSeq.

The paper's findings and limits, for the study overall: Those dominant clonotypes were again the most abundant among CD3+CD56-NKG2C+ cells in a few donors, at roughly 25-60.1%. In six donors, the dominant CD3+CD56+NKG2C+ clonotypes ranked among the top 10 CD8+ clonotypes, making up about 1.0-7.0% of CD8+ T cells. Whether the expanded NKG2C-expressing T cell clones were specific for HCMV antigens remained unclear.

Sequencing instrument: Illumina HiSeq 2000. The TCR beta cDNA libraries were made using 5'RACE template switching, a step that added both a universal primer site and unique molecular identifiers. Priming for cDNA synthesis came from the TCR beta constant segment, and two successive PCR amplification steps followed. In the paper's pipeline: MIGEC handled demultiplexing of the reads and grouping by UMI, while MiTCR was used to assemble and quantify clonotypes. Only TCR cDNA sequences supported by at least two reads were kept to exclude erroneous sequences. The tcR package was used for downstream repertoire analysis, and clonotypes were matched across fractions by CDR3 nucleotide sequence plus V segment. VDJmatch was used to annotate antigen specificity against VDJdb, with one amino acid substitution in CDR3 allowed. Reprocessed by TCRdb, the reads give a single entry per CDR3 protein sequence, without DNA. The V and J calls were determined by TCRdb, not by the authors. This sample's records show tens of thousands of distinct CDR3 sequences. The leading ten clones occupy about 60% of the sample.

This clonotype qualifies as medium-sized (0.01 to 0.1%) by its frequency, with no count on file. This clone's antigen is unknown. A commercial ELISA kit detecting HCMV-specific IgG in serum was used to determine HCMV serostatus. Ficoll density gradient centrifugation was used to isolate peripheral blood mononuclear cells from blood. The CDR3 runs 11 residues from the cysteine to the phenylalanine. No DNA sequence is on record. Via the germline V gene, CDR1 is MNHEY and CDR2 SVGAGI. Material for sequencing was blood T cells: a sorted CD56 or NKG2C T cell subset, CD4+ or CD8+ T cells, or bulk PBMC T cells (not recorded which). The TCR sequence derives from a woman between 18 and 69 years old in good health. The V and J segments used are TRBV6-5 and TRBJ1-4. The CDR3 region reads CASKKGEKLFF.